One and the same sample provided the 24 T cell receptor beta chains below, sequenced in a study of vaccination effects on CD4 cells after COVID-19. Antigens of these TCRs are unknown. This table comes from immunoSEQ multiplex PCR, and its TCRdb copy is limited to in-frame clones, with some not included. The sample holds roughly 57,000 clones, around three quarters seen once. Sequencing was preceded by expansion of antigen-specific CD4+ T cells with viral peptide pools in the ViraFEST assay. Investigators separated out CD4+ T cells once approximately 10 days of culture had passed. The person acquired a PCR-confirmed SARS-CoV-2 infection between March and December 2020. The sequencing used CD4+ T cells from PBMCs cultured with HIV peptides, collected before COVID-19 vaccination. The subset denotes: HIV-1 Nef peptide pool negative control/reference culture. All receptors come from a human donor who had a prior SARS-CoV-2 infection.

This sequence joins TRBV7-3 and TRBJ1-6; the D is unclear. Trimming removed 5 bases at V and 3 bases at J, with 5 bases between. The CDR3 totals 13 residues. Per the germline V gene, CDR1 is SGHTA and CDR2 is FQGTGA. CDR3 DNA: TGTGCCAGCAGCCTACTCTATAATTCACCCCTCCACTTT. Protein sequence: CASSLLYNSPLHF.

This clone has just a few counts. The chain uses TRBV19 and TRBJ2-1, with D possibly being TRBD1 (5 bases). The CDR3 runs 13 residues. V lost 6 bases and J 4 bases, leaving 10 bases between the germline ends. The germline V gene encodes CDR1 LNHDA and CDR2 SQIVND (reference sequence). CDR3 sequence reads: CASRRDRYNEQFF. For the CDR3, the DNA is TGTGCCAGTAGGAGAGACAGATACAATGAGCAGTTCTTC.

Regarding this clone: The identical CDR3 is also encoded by other nucleotide sequences in the sample. The V call is TRBV18, the J call TRBJ2-2; D not resolved. Between the trimmed V and J ends, which lost 9 bases and 7 bases, there was a span of 18 bases. Germline lookup yields CDR1 KGHSH and CDR2 LQKENI. The CDR3 is made up of 14 amino acids. The DNA of the CDR3 is TGTGCCAGTTCGTACCACCGGGTGGACGGGGAGCTGTTTTTT. As protein: CASSYHRVDGELFF.

V usage is TRBV21-1 and J usage is TRBJ1-6. TRBV21-1 represents a pseudogene. The CDR3 runs 16 residues. The CDR3 protein is CASSKAEGGRNSPLHF. In DNA form, the CDR3 reads TGTGCCAGCAGCAAAGCGGAAGGAGGTCGCAATTCACCCCTCCACTTT.

V gene TRBV6-2 or TRBV6-3 combines with J gene TRBJ2-5, with 11 bases lining up with TRBD2. The V segment lost 2 bases and the J segment 4 bases; nucleotides outside the gene matches: 9. Germline V gene data show CDR1 as MNHEY and CDR2 as SVGEGT. The length of the CDR3 is 17 residues. This CDR3 reads CASSYPSSGRVSETQYF. CDR3 DNA sequence: TGTGCCAGCAGTTACCCGAGTAGCGGGAGGGTCTCAGAGACCCAGTACTTC.

This clone was recorded a few times. This chain joins TRBV7-9 and TRBJ2-3; 9 bases match TRBD2. The CDR3 runs 15 residues. Trimming cost V 2 bases and J 1 base; bases outside gene matches: 1. Germline V CDR1 and CDR2: SEHNR, FQNEAQ (reference sequence). The CDR3 here is CASSLIAGGTDTQYF. CDR3 coding DNA: TGTGCCAGCAGCTTAATAGCGGGGGGCACAGATACGCAGTATTTT.

The V and J genes are TRBV11-2 and TRBJ2-1; 9 nucleotides match TRBD2. Looked up from germline, CDR1 is SGHAT and CDR2 is FQNNGV. This CDR3 spans 15 amino acids. The junction had 8 bases not matched to a gene; V was cut back by 5 bases and J by 6 bases. CDR3 amino acids: CASSTRTSAGNEQFF. The CDR3 nucleotides are TGTGCCAGCAGCACGAGGACTAGCGCTGGCAATGAGCAGTTCTTC.

This chain uses TRBV7-3 with TRBJ2-1; D may correspond to TRBD1 or TRBD2 (7 bases each). The CDR3 runs to 15 residues. V was trimmed by 4 bases and J by 3 bases, leaving 13 bases between them. Germline-derived CDR1 and CDR2 are SGHTA and FQGTGA. CDR3 amino acids: CASSSGRGGYNEQFF. The CDR3 region has the DNA TGTGCCAGCAGCTCCGGCAGGGGGGGCTACAATGAGCAGTTCTTC.

This clone appeared a few times. This rearrangement joins TRBV6-2 or TRBV6-3 to TRBJ1-2; 9 bases map to TRBD1. CDR1 and CDR2 (germline): MNHEY, SVGEGT. V lost 6 bases and J lost 5; bases outside the gene matches: 1. The CDR3 is 12 amino acids. CDR3 region: CASSGQGYGYTF. The CDR3 nucleotides are TGTGCCAGCAGCGGACAGGGGTATGGCTACACCTTC.

V usage is TRBV11-3 and J usage is TRBJ2-7, with D tentatively TRBD2 (6 bases). The CDR3 totals 17 residues. V was clipped by 5 bases and J by 5 bases, with 25 bases between them. Germline CDR1 and CDR2: SGHNT and YENEEA. CDR3 sequence (DNA): TGTGCCAGCAGCGGAGGGTACTTGACGGATTTGATCAACGAGCAGTACTTC. Amino acids: CASSGGYLTDLINEQYF.

J is TRBJ2-5 and V is TRBV4-2; possibly TRBD2 for D (5 bases). The V and J ends lost 2 bases and 2 bases respectively, with 6 bases between them. CDR1 LGHNA and CDR2 YNFKEQ come from the germline V gene. The CDR3 contains 13 residues. In DNA, the CDR3 is TGTGCCAGCAGCCAACGGGATCAAGAGACCCAGTACTTC. It specifies CASSQRDQETQYF.

The table lists this clone with a few counts. The rearrangement joins TRBV6-5 to TRBJ1-6, with 10 bases lining up with TRBD1. V was clipped by 10 bases and J by 4 bases; unmatched bases: 7. The germline CDR1 and CDR2 sequences are MNHEY and SVGAGI. The CDR3 runs to 15 residues. CDR3 sequence reads: CATDRGLYYNSPLHF. The CDR3 DNA reads TGTGCCACCGACAGGGGGCTATATTATAATTCACCCCTCCACTTT.

This clone was detected a few times. The chain has TRBV5-1 and TRBJ1-2; D is perhaps TRBD1 (5 bases). In germline, CDR1 is SGHRS, CDR2 YFSETQ. With 0 bases removed from V and 8 bases from J, the gap between germline ends came to 20 bases. This CDR3 region has 16 residues. The CDR3 nucleotides read TGCGCCAGCAGCTTGGGGGACGGGAGGGGAGAAGGCGGCTACACCTTC. This sequence encodes CASSLGDGRGEGGYTF. The variable domain in full, completed from reference TRBV5-1 and TRBJ1-2, reads KAGVTQTPRYLIKTRGQQVTLSCSPISGHRSVSWYQQTPGQGLQFLFEYFSETQRNKGNFPGRFSGRQFSNSRSEMNVSTLELGDSALYLCASSLGDGRGEGGYTFGSGTRLTVV.

The chain couples TRBV7-9 to TRBJ2-3; 9 bases line up with TRBD2. The V gene's germline CDR1 is SEHNR and CDR2 FQNEAQ (reference sequence). The CDR3 is 15 residues long. Unmatched junction bases numbered 7, after V lost 5 bases and J lost 4 bases. This CDR3 reads CASSQYRTSADTQYF. Here the CDR3 DNA reads TGTGCCAGCAGCCAATATAGGACTAGCGCAGATACGCAGTATTTT.

The CDR3 bases are TGCGCCAGCAGCTTGAGAACGGACAGGGGTGCCGGGGAGCTGTTTTTT. This sequence encodes CASSLRTDRGAGELFF. The chain joins TRBV5-1 to TRBJ2-2; 9 positions agree with TRBD1. Per the germline V gene, CDR1 is SGHRS and CDR2 is YFSETQ. This CDR3 comprises 16 residues. Unmatched junction bases numbered 7, after V lost 1 base and J lost 6 bases. The variable domain in full, with the rest retrieved from reference TRBV5-1 and TRBJ2-2, is KAGVTQTPRYLIKTRGQQVTLSCSPISGHRSVSWYQQTPGQGLQFLFEYFSETQRNKGNFPGRFSGRQFSNSRSEMNVSTLELGDSALYLCASSLRTDRGAGELFFGEGSRLTVL.

The J gene is TRBJ2-2, the V gene TRBV9, with D perhaps given as TRBD1 or TRBD2 (5 bases each). The V gene's germline CDR1 is SGDLS and CDR2 YYNGEE. Trimming removed 4 bases from V and 7 bases from J, with 17 bases in between. The CDR3 totals 15 residues. The CDR3 loop is CASSYGTLLGGELFF. The CDR3 coding sequence is TGTGCCAGCAGCTACGGGACCTTGTTGGGCGGGGAGCTGTTTTTT. The full variable domain, in which reference TRBV9 and TRBJ2-2 provide the parts outside the CDR3, is DSGVTQTPKHLITATGQRVTLRCSPRSGDLSVYWYQQSLDQGLQFLIQYYNGEERAKGNILERFSAQQFPDLHSELNLSSLELGDSALYFCASSYGTLLGGELFFGEGSRLTVL.

This chain joins TRBV5-1 and TRBJ2-2; D could derive from TRBD1 or TRBD2 (6 bases each). The CDR3 has 15 residues. Germline lookup yields CDR1 SGHRS and CDR2 YFSETQ. The V end was cut by 0 bases, the J end by 6 bases, with 12 bases between. The CDR3 nucleotides are TGCGCCAGCAGCTTGGAACAGGGAGGCCCCGGGGAGCTGTTTTTT. The encoded protein is CASSLEQGGPGELFF.

The rearrangement uses TRBV5-5 and TRBJ2-1; 9 bases line up with TRBD1. The germline V gene encodes CDR1 SGHKS and CDR2 YYEKEE (reference sequence). J gave up 3 bases and V 4 bases, and 2 bases lay outside the gene matches. The length of the CDR3 is 14 residues. In nucleotides, the CDR3 is TGTGCCAGCAGCAAGACAGGGGGCTACAATGAGCAGTTCTTC. As protein: CASSKTGGYNEQFF.

V and J are TRBV6-5 and TRBJ2-5, with TRBD1 matching over 9 bases. CDR3 length equals 15 residues. CDR1 and CDR2 (germline): MNHEY, SVGAGI. V dropped 6 bases and J dropped 7; count of bases not matched to a gene: 12. CDR3 nucleotides: TGTGCCAGCAGGTTGGGACAGGGAGACCGAGGGACCCAGTACTTC. Translated: CASRLGQGDRGTQYF.

This chain uses TRBV5-1 with TRBJ2-5; D is ambiguous. The V end was cut by 0 bases, the J end by 5 bases, with 11 bases between. Germline V gene sequence: CDR1 SGHRS, CDR2 YFSETQ. This CDR3 is built from 14 residues. CDR3: CASSLGPPGETQYF. In DNA, the CDR3 is TGCGCCAGCAGCTTGGGCCCCCCTGGGGAGACCCAGTACTTC.

The chain links TRBV7-8 to TRBJ2-1; maybe TRBD2 (6 bases). Germline V gene sequence: CDR1 SGHVS, CDR2 FQNEAQ. The CDR3 runs 14 residues. Trimming removed 1 base from V and 6 bases from J, with 10 bases in between. The CDR3 region is CASSLGGIGNEQFF. CDR3 nucleotide sequence: TGTGCCAGCAGCTTAGGCGGGATAGGCAATGAGCAGTTCTTC. Drawing the rest from reference TRBV7-8 and TRBJ2-1, the complete variable domain is GAGVSQSPRYKVAKRGQDVALRCDPISGHVSLFWYQQALGQGPEFLTYFQNEAQLDKSGLPSDRFFAERPEGSVSTLKIQRTQQEDSAVYLCASSLGGIGNEQFFGPGTRLTVL.

The CDR3 sequence: CASSPTGATYNEQFF. CDR3 coding DNA: TGTGCCAGCTCACCGACAGGGGCAACCTACAATGAGCAGTTCTTC. The chain couples TRBV18 to TRBJ2-1; 8 nucleotides agree with TRBD1. The length of the CDR3 is 15 residues. After removal of 3 bases from V and 2 bases from J, the junction contained 3 bases not matched to a gene. CDR1 and CDR2 from the germline V gene are KGHSH and LQKENI.

The chain recombines TRBV20-1 with TRBJ1-5, with a possible D match to TRBD1 (5 bases). The CDR3 is 17 amino acids. Looked up from germline, CDR1 is DFQATT and CDR2 is SNEGSKA (reference sequence). V lost 3 bases and J 8 bases, leaving 26 bases between the germline ends. The CDR3 loop reads CSASRTGVGMWREPQHF. As DNA, the CDR3 is TGCAGTGCTAGTCGGACGGGGGTTGGAATGTGGAGGGAGCCCCAGCATTTT.

The genes are TRBV7-2 and TRBJ2-1; D is unclear. Per germline, CDR1 SGHTA and CDR2 FQGNSA. The CDR3 contains 15 residues. V shed 2 bases and J shed 3 bases, with 11 bases lying between them. The CDR3 sequence is CASSLFSLVYNEQFF. The DNA of the CDR3 is TGTGCCAGCAGCTTATTTTCGCTAGTCTACAATGAGCAGTTCTTC.